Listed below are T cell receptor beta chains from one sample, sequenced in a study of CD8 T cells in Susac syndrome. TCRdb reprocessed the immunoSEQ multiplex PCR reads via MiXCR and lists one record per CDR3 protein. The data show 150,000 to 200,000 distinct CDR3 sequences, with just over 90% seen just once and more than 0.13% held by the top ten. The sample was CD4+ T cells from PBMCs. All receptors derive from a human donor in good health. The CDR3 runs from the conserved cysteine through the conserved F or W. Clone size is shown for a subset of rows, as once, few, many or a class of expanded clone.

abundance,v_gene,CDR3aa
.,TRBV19,CASRKGRGTEHQAFF
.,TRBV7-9,CASSPPGTVNTEAFF
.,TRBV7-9,CASSVTGGWETQYF
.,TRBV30,CAWGAGWGLRYGYTF
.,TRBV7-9,CASSLTASGYTF
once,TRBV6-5,CASSYWGGHSSHEQFF
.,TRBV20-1,CSARVWRGDSYEQYF
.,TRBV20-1,CSVPQGNYYGYTF
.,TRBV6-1,CASNVVGSITEAFF
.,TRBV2,CASTMERGATDTQYF
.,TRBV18,CASSLGLLNTEAFF
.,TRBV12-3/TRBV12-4,CASSLGTGGLGQPQHF
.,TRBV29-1,CSVEVGIGGGELFF
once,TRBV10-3,CAISDPPSGGPEETQYF
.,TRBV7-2,CASSEERQVYGYTF
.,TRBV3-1,CASSPLEGVEQYF
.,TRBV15,CATSSPQGRVPYEQYF
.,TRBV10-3,CAISGYGTEAFF
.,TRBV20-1,CSATSGTKSSYEQYF
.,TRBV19,CASSTSWDAPFGYTF
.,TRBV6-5,CASSYSMLGEETQYF
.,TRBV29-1,CSVSSQETQYF
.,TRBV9,CASSEGIAGNYEQYF
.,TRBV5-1,CASSPDKAYGYTF
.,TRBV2,CASSEERNQPQHF
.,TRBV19,CASMVPGSGANVLTF